This TCR beta chain appears in the sequencing data of a study of memory CD4+ T cells and cytomegalovirus serostatus. The data were produced by immunoSEQ multiplex PCR, yet TCRdb's version contains in-frame clones alone and is incomplete. Of tens of thousands of clones in the sample, roughly 80% are singletons; the top ten hold less than 1%. Germline CDR1 is LGHNA and CDR2 is YSLEER. Losses at the gene ends were 1 base for V and 5 bases for J; bases not matched to a gene: 7. CDR3 length: 15 amino acids. General study points: Each of roughly 65 CMV-associated TCRbeta sequences occurred in one to five individuals.

Single viable CD3+CD4+CD8-CD45RO+ cells were sorted as the memory CD4+ T cells. Concerning this clone: The antigen is undetermined.

V gene TRBV4-3 combines with J gene TRBJ1-2; 7 nucleotides match TRBD1. The clonotype was recovered from an adult in good health and CMV-seronegative. Sequencing used memory CD4+ T cells from blood. The CDR3 region has the DNA TGCGCCAGCAGCCAAGTTAAGGGGGCTCGGTATGGCTACACCTTC. Protein: CASSQVKGARYGYTF.